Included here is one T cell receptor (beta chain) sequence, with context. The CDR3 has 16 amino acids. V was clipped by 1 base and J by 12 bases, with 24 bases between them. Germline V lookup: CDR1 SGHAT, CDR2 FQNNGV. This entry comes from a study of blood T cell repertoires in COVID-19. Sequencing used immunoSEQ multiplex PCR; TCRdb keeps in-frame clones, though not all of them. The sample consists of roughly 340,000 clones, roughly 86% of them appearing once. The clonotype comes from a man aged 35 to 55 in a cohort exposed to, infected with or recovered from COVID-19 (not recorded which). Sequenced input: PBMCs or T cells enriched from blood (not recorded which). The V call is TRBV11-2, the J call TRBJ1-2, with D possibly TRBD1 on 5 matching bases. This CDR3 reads CASSLASRQSSMADTF. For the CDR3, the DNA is TGTGCCAGCAGCTTAGCTTCCCGACAGTCCTCCATGGCAGACACCTTC.